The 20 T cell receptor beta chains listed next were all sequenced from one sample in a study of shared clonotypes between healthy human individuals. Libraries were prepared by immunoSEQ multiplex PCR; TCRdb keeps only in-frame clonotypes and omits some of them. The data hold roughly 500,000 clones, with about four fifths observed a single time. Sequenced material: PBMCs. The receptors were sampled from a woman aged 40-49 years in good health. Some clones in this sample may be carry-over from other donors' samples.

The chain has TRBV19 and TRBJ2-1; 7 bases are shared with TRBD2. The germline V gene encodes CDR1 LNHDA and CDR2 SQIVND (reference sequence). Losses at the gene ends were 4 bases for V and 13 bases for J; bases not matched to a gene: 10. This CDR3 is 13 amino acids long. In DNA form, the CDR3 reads TGTGCCAGTAGTAGGAGGGAGGGCTTTCGTCAGTTCTTC. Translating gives CASSRREGFRQFF.

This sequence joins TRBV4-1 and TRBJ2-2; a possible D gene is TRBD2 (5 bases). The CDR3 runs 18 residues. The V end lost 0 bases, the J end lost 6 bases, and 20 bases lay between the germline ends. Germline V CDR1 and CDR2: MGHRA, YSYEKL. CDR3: CASSQDPVAPKAAGELFF. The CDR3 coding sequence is TGCGCCAGCAGCCAAGATCCGGTAGCGCCTAAGGCGGCCGGGGAGCTGTTTTTT.

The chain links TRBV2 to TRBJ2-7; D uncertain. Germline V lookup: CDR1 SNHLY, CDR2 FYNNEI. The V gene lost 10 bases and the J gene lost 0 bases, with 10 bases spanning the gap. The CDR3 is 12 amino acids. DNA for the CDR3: TGTGCCACCGCCATTACCTCCTACGAGCAGTACTTC. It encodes CATAITSYEQYF.

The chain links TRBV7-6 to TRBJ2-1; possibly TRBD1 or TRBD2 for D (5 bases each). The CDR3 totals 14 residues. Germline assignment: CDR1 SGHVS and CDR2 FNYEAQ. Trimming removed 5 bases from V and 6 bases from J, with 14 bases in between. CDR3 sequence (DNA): TGTGCCAGCAGCACCGGGACCTTACTCAATGAGCAGTTCTTC. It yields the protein CASSTGTLLNEQFF.

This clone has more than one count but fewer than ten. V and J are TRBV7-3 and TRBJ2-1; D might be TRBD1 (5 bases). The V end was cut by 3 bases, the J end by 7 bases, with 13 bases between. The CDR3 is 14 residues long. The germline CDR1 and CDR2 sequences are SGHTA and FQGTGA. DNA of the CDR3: TGTGCCAGCAGCTTTTCAGGGTCTAGGAATGAGCAGTTCTTC. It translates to CASSFSGSRNEQFF.

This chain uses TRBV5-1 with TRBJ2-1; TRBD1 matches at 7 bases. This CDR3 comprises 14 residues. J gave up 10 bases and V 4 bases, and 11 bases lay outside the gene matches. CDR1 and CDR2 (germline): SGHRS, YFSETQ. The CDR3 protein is CASSPPRQGSEQFF. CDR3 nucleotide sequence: TGCGCCAGCAGCCCCCCTCGACAGGGTTCAGAGCAGTTCTTC.

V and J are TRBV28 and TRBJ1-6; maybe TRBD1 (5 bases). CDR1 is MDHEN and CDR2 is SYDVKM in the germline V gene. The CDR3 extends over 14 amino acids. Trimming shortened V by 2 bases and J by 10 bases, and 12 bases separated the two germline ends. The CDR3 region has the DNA TGTGCCAGCAGTTTAGGGACGGTGAGGTCACCCCTCCACTTT. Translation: CASSLGTVRSPLHF.

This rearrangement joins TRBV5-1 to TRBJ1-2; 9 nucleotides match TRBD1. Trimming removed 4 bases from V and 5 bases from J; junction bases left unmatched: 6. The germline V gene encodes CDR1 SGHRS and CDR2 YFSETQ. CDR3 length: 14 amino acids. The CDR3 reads CASSRGQGDYGYTF. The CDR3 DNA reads TGCGCCAGCAGCCGGGGACAGGGAGATTATGGCTACACCTTC.

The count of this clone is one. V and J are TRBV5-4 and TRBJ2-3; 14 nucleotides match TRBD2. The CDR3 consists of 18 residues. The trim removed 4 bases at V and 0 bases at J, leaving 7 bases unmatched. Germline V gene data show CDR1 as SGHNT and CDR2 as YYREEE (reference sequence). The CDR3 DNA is TGTGCCAGCAGCGAGGGACTAGCGGGAGCGCTTAGCACAGATACGCAGTATTTT. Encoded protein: CASSEGLAGALSTDTQYF.

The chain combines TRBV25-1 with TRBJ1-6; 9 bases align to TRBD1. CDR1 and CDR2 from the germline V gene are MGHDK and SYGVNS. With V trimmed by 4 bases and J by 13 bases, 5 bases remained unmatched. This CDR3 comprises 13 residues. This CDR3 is CASSGTTGGPLHF. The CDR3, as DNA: TGTGCCAGCAGTGGCACGACAGGGGGTCCCCTCCACTTT.

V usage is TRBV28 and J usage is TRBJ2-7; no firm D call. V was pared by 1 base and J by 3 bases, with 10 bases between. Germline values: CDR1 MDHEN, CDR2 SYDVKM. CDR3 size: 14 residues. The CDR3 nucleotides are TGTGCCAGCAGTTTATTAGGACGGCGCTACGAGCAGTACTTC. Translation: CASSLLGRRYEQYF.

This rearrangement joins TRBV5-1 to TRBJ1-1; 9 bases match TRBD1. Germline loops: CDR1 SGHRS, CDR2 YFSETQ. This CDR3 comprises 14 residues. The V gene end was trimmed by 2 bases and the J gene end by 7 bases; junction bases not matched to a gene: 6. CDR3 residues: CASSLQGANFEAFF. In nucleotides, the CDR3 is TGCGCCAGCAGCTTACAGGGGGCTAACTTTGAAGCTTTCTTT.

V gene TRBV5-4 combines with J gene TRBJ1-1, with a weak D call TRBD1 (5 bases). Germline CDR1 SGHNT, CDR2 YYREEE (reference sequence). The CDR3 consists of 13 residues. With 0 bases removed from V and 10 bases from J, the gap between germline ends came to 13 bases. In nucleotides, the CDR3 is TGTGCCAGCAGCTTGGCCGAGGGGCTTGCAGCTTTCTTT. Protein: CASSLAEGLAAFF.

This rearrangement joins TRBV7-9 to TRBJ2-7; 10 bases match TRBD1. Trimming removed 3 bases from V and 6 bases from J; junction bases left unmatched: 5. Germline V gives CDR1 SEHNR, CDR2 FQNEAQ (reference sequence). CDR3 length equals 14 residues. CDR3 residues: CASSFRTGGGEQYF. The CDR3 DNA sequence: TGTGCCAGCAGCTTCCGGACAGGGGGTGGCGAGCAGTACTTC.

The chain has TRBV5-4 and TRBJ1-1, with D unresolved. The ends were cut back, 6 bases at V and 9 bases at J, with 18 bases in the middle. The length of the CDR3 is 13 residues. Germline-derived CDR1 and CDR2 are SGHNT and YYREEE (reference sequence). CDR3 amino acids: CASTRGRARQAFF. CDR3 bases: TGTGCCAGCACCCGAGGCCGGGCACGACAAGCTTTCTTT.

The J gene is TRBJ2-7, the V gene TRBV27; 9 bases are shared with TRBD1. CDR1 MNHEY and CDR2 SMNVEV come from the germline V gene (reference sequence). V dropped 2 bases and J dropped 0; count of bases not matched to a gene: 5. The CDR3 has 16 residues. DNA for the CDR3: TGTGCCAGCAGTTTACGCGGGGACAGGGTCTCCTACGAGCAGTACTTC. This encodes CASSLRGDRVSYEQYF.

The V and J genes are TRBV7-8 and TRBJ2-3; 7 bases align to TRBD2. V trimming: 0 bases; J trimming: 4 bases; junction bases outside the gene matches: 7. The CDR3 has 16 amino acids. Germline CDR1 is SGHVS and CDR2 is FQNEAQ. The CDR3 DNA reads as TGTGCCAGCAGCTTAGCGAGTGCTAGCGGATCAGATACGCAGTATTTT. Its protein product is CASSLASASGSDTQYF. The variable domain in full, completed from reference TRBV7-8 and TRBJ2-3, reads GAGVSQSPRYKVAKRGQDVALRCDPISGHVSLFWYQQALGQGPEFLTYFQNEAQLDKSGLPSDRFFAERPEGSVSTLKIQRTQQEDSAVYLCASSLASASGSDTQYFGPGTRLTVL.

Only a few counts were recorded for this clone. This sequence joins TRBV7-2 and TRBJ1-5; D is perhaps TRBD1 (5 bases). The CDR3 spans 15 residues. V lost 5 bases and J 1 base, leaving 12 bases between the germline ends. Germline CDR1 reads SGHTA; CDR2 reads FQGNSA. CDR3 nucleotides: TGTGCCAGCAGCCTCAGGGTTGGGAGCAATCAGCCCCAGCATTTT. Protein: CASSLRVGSNQPQHF.

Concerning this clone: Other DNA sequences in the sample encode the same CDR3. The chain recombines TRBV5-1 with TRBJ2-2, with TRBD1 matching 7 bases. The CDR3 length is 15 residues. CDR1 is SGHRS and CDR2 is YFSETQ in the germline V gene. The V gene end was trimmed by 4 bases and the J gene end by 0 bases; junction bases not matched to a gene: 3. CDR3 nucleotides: TGCGCCAGCAGCCTAGACAGGGCGAACACCGGGGAGCTGTTTTTT. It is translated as CASSLDRANTGELFF. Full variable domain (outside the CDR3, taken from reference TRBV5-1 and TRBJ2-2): KAGVTQTPRYLIKTRGQQVTLSCSPISGHRSVSWYQQTPGQGLQFLFEYFSETQRNKGNFPGRFSGRQFSNSRSEMNVSTLELGDSALYLCASSLDRANTGELFFGEGSRLTVL.

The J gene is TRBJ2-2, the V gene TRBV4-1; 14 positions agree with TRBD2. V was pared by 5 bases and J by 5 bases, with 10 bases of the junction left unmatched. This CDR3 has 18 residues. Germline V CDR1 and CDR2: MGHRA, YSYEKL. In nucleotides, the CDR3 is TGCGCCAGCAGCTCGACTAGCGGGAGGGCCTTGGGTACCGGGGAGCTGTTTTTT. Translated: CASSSTSGRALGTGELFF.